These 18 T cell receptor beta chains were all obtained from the same sample, sequenced in a study of CD4 T cells in relation to SARS-CoV-2 and coronaviruses. CD4+ T cells from unexposed donors were obtained before the COVID-19 pandemic (2011-2018). After about ten days of culture, CD4+ T cells were isolated. These receptors' targets are unknown. Generated by immunoSEQ multiplex PCR, the TCRdb table keeps only in-frame clones and is missing some. Here the sample spans 20,000 to 25,000 clones, around 76% being singletons. The sequencing sample was made of CD4+ T cells from PBMCs, cultured in vitro. These receptors came from a human donor in good health.

V is TRBV5-1 and J is TRBJ1-4; 7 bases are a match to TRBD1. The CDR3 spans 14 residues. Germline V CDR1 and CDR2: SGHRS, YFSETQ. The ends lost 4 bases at V and 5 bases at J; junction bases unmatched: 5. CDR3 protein: CASSRGQINEKLFF. The CDR3 region has the DNA TGCGCCAGCAGCCGGGGACAGATCAATGAAAAACTGTTTTTT.

The gene calls are TRBV11-2 and TRBJ2-3; 8 positions agree with TRBD1. The CDR3 length is 16 residues. V dropped 5 bases and J dropped 2; count of bases not matched to a gene: 9. Per the germline V gene, CDR1 is SGHAT and CDR2 is FQNNGV. CDR3 in amino acids: CASSQTGGIPTDTQYF. The DNA for the CDR3 is TGTGCCAGCAGCCAAACAGGGGGAATACCCACAGATACGCAGTATTTT.

The chain combines TRBV19 with TRBJ2-5, with D perhaps being TRBD1 or TRBD2 (5 bases each). Between the trimmed V and J ends, which lost 1 base and 5 bases, there was a span of 17 bases. The germline V gene has CDR1 LNHDA and CDR2 SQIVND (reference sequence). The CDR3 loop spans 16 amino acids. In nucleotides, the CDR3 is TGTGCCAGTAGTATAGGGGGACGGAAAACGGAGGAGACCCAGTACTTC. Translated, it gives CASSIGGRKTEETQYF.

In its sample, this clone was seen a few times. J is TRBJ2-2 and V is TRBV30; D unclear. V was clipped by 2 bases and J by 7 bases, with 17 bases between them. This CDR3 contains 15 residues. CDR1 and CDR2 (germline): GTSNPN, SVGIG (reference sequence). Here the CDR3 DNA reads TGTGCCTGGAGTCCTCTCCGATCTTTGGGCGGGGAGCTGTTTTTT. Residues: CAWSPLRSLGGELFF.

The J gene is TRBJ2-3, the V gene TRBV7-7, with D uncertain. Germline V gives CDR1 SSHAT, CDR2 FNYEAQ (reference sequence). The V and J ends lost 2 bases and 4 bases respectively, with 7 bases between them. This CDR3 has 13 amino acids. CDR3 bases: TGTGCCAGCAGCTTACTAGTCGCAGATACGCAGTATTTT. Its protein is CASSLLVADTQYF.

CDR3 in amino acids: CASSESPRGLAGRNIQYF. Here the CDR3 DNA reads TGTGCCAGCAGTGAAAGCCCTAGGGGACTAGCGGGAAGGAACATTCAGTACTTC. The rearrangement uses TRBV6-1 and TRBJ2-4; the match to TRBD2 covers 13 bases. This CDR3 is 18 amino acids long. V gave up 2 bases and J gave up 7 bases; unmatched junction bases: 11. Germline V gene data show CDR1 as MNHNS and CDR2 as SASEGT.

The rearrangement uses TRBV5-1 and TRBJ1-5; D gene uncertain. Germline V lookup: CDR1 SGHRS, CDR2 YFSETQ. The CDR3 contains 15 residues. V was pared by 1 base and J by 6 bases, with 14 bases between. DNA for the CDR3: TGCGCCAGCAGCTTGAGCTGGGGAGGGAGTCAGCCCCAGCATTTT. This encodes CASSLSWGGSQPQHF.

The J gene is TRBJ2-3, the V gene TRBV5-1; the match to TRBD2 covers 9 bases. The V gene end was trimmed by 2 bases and the J gene end by 0 bases; junction bases not matched to a gene: 4. The germline gives CDR1 SGHRS, CDR2 YFSETQ. The CDR3 loop spans 16 amino acids. Written as DNA, the CDR3 is TGCGCCAGCAGCTTTGAGGGACTAGCTAGCACAGATACGCAGTATTTT. Its protein is CASSFEGLASTDTQYF.

The V gene is TRBV28, the J gene TRBJ1-5; D gene unclear. Trimming pared 3 bases from V and 4 bases from J, leaving 13 bases between. In germline, CDR1 is MDHEN, CDR2 SYDVKM. The CDR3 runs 15 residues. As DNA, the CDR3 is TGTGCCAGCAGTTTGCAATCCGCGGGAAATCAGCCCCAGCATTTT. Translating gives CASSLQSAGNQPQHF.

The V gene is TRBV27, the J gene TRBJ2-6; TRBD2 might be the D (5 bases). Germline-derived CDR1 and CDR2 are MNHEY and SMNVEV (reference sequence). This CDR3 region has 14 residues. V was shortened by 5 bases and J by 0 bases, with 5 bases between the two germline ends. CDR3 loop: CASSRGSGANVLTF. The CDR3 region has the DNA TGTGCCAGCAGTCGGGGCTCTGGGGCCAACGTCCTGACTTTC.

The chain uses TRBV27 and TRBJ2-3; D is perhaps TRBD1 (5 bases). This CDR3 comprises 13 residues. Per the germline V gene, CDR1 is MNHEY and CDR2 is SMNVEV (reference sequence). Trimming pared 5 bases from V and 10 bases from J, leaving 16 bases between. The CDR3 protein is CASSPRTIGAQYF. DNA for the CDR3: TGTGCCAGCAGTCCTAGGACAATTGGTGCGCAGTATTTT.

The rearrangement uses TRBV5-5 and TRBJ2-6; no reliable D call. CDR3 size: 16 residues. Trimming shortened V by 0 bases and J by 1 base, and 8 bases separated the two germline ends. Germline V gene sequence: CDR1 SGHKS, CDR2 YYEKEE (reference sequence). The CDR3 is CASSLDRQSGANVLTF. CDR3 bases: TGTGCCAGCAGCTTGGACCGGCAGTCTGGGGCCAACGTCCTGACTTTC.

The gene calls are TRBV19 and TRBJ2-2; 11 bases fit TRBD2. The germline CDR1 and CDR2 sequences are LNHDA and SQIVND (reference sequence). V lost 0 bases, J lost 2 bases, and 11 bases stayed unmatched. The CDR3 runs 20 residues. CDR3 coding DNA: TGTGCCAGTAGTATAGATCATTCAGGTACTAGCGGGAGAAACACCGGGGAGCTGTTTTTT. Protein sequence: CASSIDHSGTSGRNTGELFF.

The chain uses TRBV9 and TRBJ1-5; D gene uncertain. The CDR3 runs to 13 residues. Trimming took 0 bases from V and 7 from J, leaving 8 bases between them. The germline V gene has CDR1 SGDLS and CDR2 YYNGEE. For the CDR3, the DNA is TGTGCCAGCAGCGTAGACGAGCGGCAGCCCCAGCATTTT. It translates to CASSVDERQPQHF. The variable domain in full, completed from reference TRBV9 and TRBJ1-5, reads DSGVTQTPKHLITATGQRVTLRCSPRSGDLSVYWYQQSLDQGLQFLIQYYNGEERAKGNILERFSAQQFPDLHSELNLSSLELGDSALYFCASSVDERQPQHFGDGTRLSIL.

This chain connects TRBV28 to TRBJ1-1, with a weak D call TRBD1 (6 bases). Trimming pared 7 bases from V and 2 bases from J, leaving 14 bases between. Germline V gene lookup returns CDR1 MDHEN and CDR2 SYDVKM. The length of the CDR3 is 14 residues. The chain's CDR3 is CASKKTGVNTEAFF. DNA for the CDR3: TGTGCCAGCAAGAAGACAGGCGTCAACACTGAAGCTTTCTTT.

The chain carries TRBV9 and TRBJ2-3, with D perhaps matching TRBD2 (6 bases). The germline CDR1 and CDR2 sequences are SGDLS and YYNGEE. CDR3 length equals 15 residues. V was shortened by 4 bases and J by 8 bases, with 20 bases between the two germline ends. CDR3 region: CASSPQVAEAATQYF. CDR3 nucleotide sequence: TGTGCCAGCAGCCCGCAGGTAGCGGAGGCCGCTACGCAGTATTTT.

This clone was seen a single time. The chain joins TRBV18 to TRBJ1-5; no firm D call. The CDR3 is made up of 14 amino acids. Trimming removed 2 bases from V and 3 bases from J, with 8 bases in between. In germline, CDR1 is KGHSH, CDR2 LQKENI. In DNA form, the CDR3 reads TGTGCCAGCTCACCAGAGGCTAACAATCAGCCCCAGCATTTT. Amino acid sequence: CASSPEANNQPQHF.

The rearrangement links TRBV28 to TRBJ2-5, with TRBD1 matching over 9 bases. The J segment lost 2 bases and the V segment lost 5 bases, leaving 9 bases of the junction unmatched. Germline CDR1 is MDHEN and CDR2 is SYDVKM. This CDR3 spans 16 amino acids. CDR3 sequence (DNA): TGTGCCAGCAGTGCCTCGACAGGGGGTGGGCAAGAGACCCAGTACTTC. It specifies CASSASTGGGQETQYF.